Below are 24 T cell receptor beta chains sequenced from a single sample in a study of blood T cell repertoires in COVID-19. Profiled with immunoSEQ multiplex PCR; TCRdb holds only in-frame clones, not every one. Here the sample spans more than 85,000 clones, 86% being singletons. Material: PBMCs or T cells enriched from blood (not recorded which). These receptors all come from a woman aged 45-60 years who had recovered from COVID-19.

The chain links TRBV19 to TRBJ2-1; 12 bases match TRBD2. The CDR3 is 14 amino acids. The junction had 6 bases not matched to a gene; V was cut back by 7 bases and J by 8 bases. Per the germline V gene, CDR1 is LNHDA and CDR2 is SQIVND (reference sequence). The CDR3 DNA follows: TGTGCCAGTATTGAGACTAGCGGGAGTCATGAGCAGTTCTTC. This translates into CASIETSGSHEQFF.

The chain has TRBV5-8 and TRBJ2-5; 8 bases agree with TRBD1. The CDR3 is 13 amino acids. The germline V gene has CDR1 SGHTS and CDR2 YDEGEE. Unmatched junction bases numbered 4, after V lost 4 bases and J lost 5 bases. The CDR3 loop reads CASSRTGKETQYF. The DNA of the CDR3 is TGTGCCAGCAGCCGGACAGGGAAGGAGACCCAGTACTTC.

The genes are TRBV15 and TRBJ2-4, with a tentative D call TRBD1 (6 bases). Trimming left V 0 bases short and J 4 bases short, with 10 bases between. The CDR3 extends over 15 amino acids. Germline assignment: CDR1 LNHNV and CDR2 YYDKDF (reference sequence). The CDR3 DNA sequence: TGTGCCACCAGCAGAGATGCAGGGGAAAAAAACATTCAGTACTTC. Its protein product is CATSRDAGEKNIQYF.

A single count supports this clone. The V gene is TRBV28, the J gene TRBJ2-3; the match to TRBD2 covers 7 bases. Germline trimming cut 5 bases from V and 0 bases from J; bases unmatched to any gene: 8. The germline V gene has CDR1 MDHEN and CDR2 SYDVKM. The CDR3 runs to 16 residues. The DNA for the CDR3 is TGTGCCAGCAGTCCTGGGGAGCGGGGAAGCACAGATACGCAGTATTTT. Translating it yields CASSPGERGSTDTQYF.

V and J are TRBV5-1 and TRBJ1-1; D is perhaps TRBD1 (6 bases). CDR1 is SGHRS, CDR2 YFSETQ, per germline. V lost 2 bases, J lost 0 bases, and 8 bases lay in between. The CDR3 loop spans 14 amino acids. This CDR3 reads CASSFTGMNTEAFF. DNA of the CDR3: TGCGCCAGCAGCTTCACAGGGATGAACACTGAAGCTTTCTTT.

The chain carries TRBV23-1 and TRBJ1-5, with TRBD1 matching 9 bases. TRBV23-1 counts as an open reading frame of uncertain function. After removal of 11 bases from V and 4 bases from J, the junction contained 24 bases not matched to a gene. The CDR3 is 19 amino acids. The CDR3 is CADSHPTGNKDRGNQPQHF. CDR3 coding DNA: TGCGCCGACAGTCACCCTACTGGAAATAAGGACAGGGGTAATCAGCCCCAGCATTTT.

The chain joins TRBV2 to TRBJ1-1; D is perhaps TRBD1 (6 bases). The length of the CDR3 is 15 residues. Germline CDR1 and CDR2: SNHLY and FYNNEI. V was shortened by 4 bases and J by 1 base, with 13 bases between the two germline ends. DNA for the CDR3: TGTGCCAGCAGTGTCCTCCAGGGGTCGAACACTGAAGCTTTCTTT. This encodes CASSVLQGSNTEAFF.

This sequence joins TRBV3-1 (or the pseudogene TRBV3-2) and TRBJ2-1; D is unresolved. V was cut by 4 bases and J by 8 bases, with 18 bases left in between. The CDR3 loop spans 15 amino acids. Germline values: CDR1 LGHDT, CDR2 YNNKEL (reference sequence). The CDR3 bases are TGTGCCAGCAGCCTAAGTAGCTACCATGGAGATGAGCAGTTCTTC. It yields the protein CASSLSSYHGDEQFF.

The genes are TRBV27 and TRBJ2-7; 10 bases agree with TRBD2. The CDR3 has 18 residues. Trimming removed 5 bases from V and 1 base from J; junction bases left unmatched: 14. Germline CDR1 reads MNHEY; CDR2 reads SMNVEV (reference sequence). For the CDR3, the DNA is TGTGCCAGCAGTCTCCTTCGGAGCGGGAGGGATTGGTCCTACGAGCAGTACTTC. Translating it yields CASSLLRSGRDWSYEQYF.

This chain links TRBV28 with TRBJ2-1; tentatively, D is TRBD1 (5 bases). Trimming left V 8 bases short and J 12 bases short, with 26 bases between. This CDR3 is built from 15 residues. Germline V gene data show CDR1 as MDHEN and CDR2 as SYDVKM. This CDR3 is CASLDGANLVVSQFF. Written as DNA, the CDR3 is TGTGCCAGCCTGGATGGGGCTAATCTGGTTGTCTCGCAGTTCTTC.

The chain uses TRBV5-1 and TRBJ2-1, with D possibly TRBD1 on 5 matching bases. The CDR3 has 15 residues. The germline V gene encodes CDR1 SGHRS and CDR2 YFSETQ. Trimming stripped 0 bases from V and 3 bases from J, with 10 bases between. CDR3 in amino acids: CASSLEGEYYNEQFF. The CDR3, as DNA: TGCGCCAGCAGCTTGGAAGGGGAATACTACAATGAGCAGTTCTTC.

The CDR3 loop is CATSRGQVSGSTDTQYF. CDR3 coding DNA: TGTGCCACCAGCAGAGGGCAGGTGTCAGGAAGCACAGATACGCAGTATTTT. The chain employs TRBV15 and TRBJ2-3; D gene uncertain. This CDR3 comprises 17 residues. Germline CDR1 and CDR2: LNHNV and YYDKDF (reference sequence). With 1 base removed from V and 0 bases from J, the gap between germline ends came to 14 bases.

Note on this clone: The junction does not match germline at one end; this may be a read error. The chain combines TRBV3-1 (or the pseudogene TRBV3-2) with TRBJ2-5; D is perhaps TRBD2 (5 bases). Per germline, CDR1 LGHDT and CDR2 YNNKEL (reference sequence). The CDR3 is 11 residues long. The CDR3 reads CASSQGGGPHF. The CDR3 nucleotides are TGTGCCAGCAGCCAAGGAGGCGGGCCCCACTTC.

The chain couples TRBV27 to TRBJ1-2; TRBD1 might be the D (5 bases). V lost 7 bases, J lost 7 bases, and 16 bases lay in between. The CDR3 extends over 13 amino acids. Germline CDR1 and CDR2: MNHEY and SMNVEV (reference sequence). The CDR3, as DNA: TGTGCCAGCAACCCCGGGGGATTGGGTGGCTACACCTTC. As protein: CASNPGGLGGYTF.

The chain couples TRBV12-3 or TRBV12-4 to TRBJ1-2; D unclear. The V end lost 3 bases, the J end lost 7 bases, and 12 bases lay between the germline ends. This CDR3 has 13 residues. CDR3 sequence: CASSFTLRSGYTF. CDR3 DNA: TGTGCCAGCAGTTTTACTCTGCGATCTGGCTACACCTTC.

The rearrangement joins TRBV10-3 to TRBJ2-7; maybe TRBD1 (6 bases). V lost 4 bases, J lost 3 bases, and 13 bases lay in between. The CDR3 is made up of 14 amino acids. Germline-derived CDR1 and CDR2 are ENHRY and SYGVKD. The CDR3 here is CAISAGQQHYEQYF. As DNA, the CDR3 is TGTGCCATCAGTGCTGGACAGCAACACTACGAGCAGTACTTC.

This chain's CDR3 is CASSGVGFGEQFF. Written as DNA, the CDR3 is TGTGCCAGCAGCGGGGTCGGGTTCGGTGAGCAGTTCTTC. The V and J genes are TRBV9 and TRBJ2-1; D is unclear. The length of the CDR3 is 13 residues. Germline V gives CDR1 SGDLS, CDR2 YYNGEE. Trimming pared 3 bases from V and 9 bases from J, leaving 13 bases between.

CDR3 bases: TGTGCCAGTAGTACTGGGACTAGCGGACTTAATGAGCAGTTCTTC. It encodes CASSTGTSGLNEQFF. The gene calls are TRBV19 and TRBJ2-1; 11 nucleotides match TRBD2. Trimming at V came to 4 bases and at J to 7 bases, leaving 6 bases not matched to a gene. CDR1 and CDR2 from the germline V gene are LNHDA and SQIVND (reference sequence). This CDR3 comprises 15 residues.

J is TRBJ2-5 and V is TRBV15; 8 nucleotides align to TRBD2. V shed 1 base and J 1 base; nucleotides not matched to a gene: 2. This CDR3 comprises 15 residues. Germline V CDR1 and CDR2: LNHNV, YYDKDF (reference sequence). CDR3 residues: CATSRVSGAQETQYF. The CDR3 DNA reads TGTGCCACCAGCAGAGTTAGCGGGGCCCAAGAGACCCAGTACTTC.

This clone was seen once. The chain links TRBV30 to TRBJ2-5, with D possibly being TRBD2 (5 bases). V was trimmed by 0 bases and J by 7 bases, leaving 12 bases between them. Germline values: CDR1 GTSNPN, CDR2 SVGIG (reference sequence). The CDR3 runs to 13 residues. CDR3 coding DNA: TGTGCCTGGAGTGTTAGTAGCAGCGGGACCCAGTACTTC. This encodes CAWSVSSSGTQYF. The variable domain in full, completed from reference TRBV30 and TRBJ2-5, reads SQTIHQWPATLVQPVGSPLSLECTVEGTSNPNLYWYRQAAGRGLQLLFYSVGIGQISSEVPQNLSASRPQDRQFILSSKKLLLSDSGFYLCAWSVSSSGTQYFGPGTRLLVL.

The V call is TRBV27, the J call TRBJ2-1; possible D gene TRBD2, 5 bases. Trimming shortened V by 3 bases and J by 1 base, and 7 bases separated the two germline ends. The CDR3 is 14 residues long. CDR1 and CDR2 (germline): MNHEY, SMNVEV (reference sequence). The CDR3 DNA is TGTGCCAGCAGTTTCGGGGAATCCTACAATGAGCAGTTCTTC. As protein: CASSFGESYNEQFF.

This rearrangement joins TRBV28 to TRBJ2-3; tentatively, D is TRBD1 (5 bases). Germline V CDR1 and CDR2: MDHEN, SYDVKM. The ends were cut back, 5 bases at V and 4 bases at J, with 10 bases in the middle. The CDR3 loop spans 13 amino acids. DNA for the CDR3: TGTGCCAGCAGTGGGCGACAGTCAGATACGCAGTATTTT. It translates to CASSGRQSDTQYF.

The chain couples TRBV21-1 to TRBJ1-3; the table names TRBD1, a call not compared with the DNA. TRBV21-1 is designated a pseudogene. This CDR3 region has 16 residues. CDR3 DNA: TGTGCCAGCAGCAAAGCCCCAGAAAGTAATGGAAACACCATATATTTT. Its protein product is CASSKAPESNGNTIYF.

Here the CDR3 reads CASSLASYGNTIYF. The CDR3 nucleotides read TGCGCCAGCAGCTTGGCCTCCTACGGAAACACCATATATTTT. This chain connects TRBV5-1 to TRBJ1-3; D remains ambiguous. Trimming pared 0 bases from V and 4 bases from J, leaving 8 bases between. The CDR3 covers 14 residues. Germline V gene data show CDR1 as SGHRS and CDR2 as YFSETQ.